This T cell receptor beta chain was retrieved from a study of cytomegalovirus exposure and HLA in healthy donors. Study-level points and caveats: Some V segments, TRBV6-2 and TRBV6-3 among them, were indistinguishable and were therefore excluded. A later analysis showed that HLA-associated TCR beta chains had undergone more clonal expansion than equally common others.

A note on this clone: No antigen is known for it.

PCR was performed using 60 Vbeta and 13 Jbeta primers. Profiled with immunoSEQ multiplex PCR; TCRdb holds only in-frame clones, not every one. The repertoire holds about 120,000 clones, more than 60% seen once, with less than 3.5% in the top ten. V trimming: 0 bases; J trimming: 6 bases; junction bases outside the gene matches: 8. CDR3 length: 17 amino acids. Looked up from germline, CDR1 is LGHNA and CDR2 is YSLEER. This sequence joins TRBV4-3 and TRBJ2-1; TRBD2 matches 10 bases. Material: PBMCs. The sequence was obtained from a female donor in good health and CMV-seronegative. DNA for the CDR3: TGCGCCAGCAGCCAAGAGTTCTTCAGCGGGGGGGCCAATGAGCAGTTCTTC. This encodes CASSQEFFSGGANEQFF.